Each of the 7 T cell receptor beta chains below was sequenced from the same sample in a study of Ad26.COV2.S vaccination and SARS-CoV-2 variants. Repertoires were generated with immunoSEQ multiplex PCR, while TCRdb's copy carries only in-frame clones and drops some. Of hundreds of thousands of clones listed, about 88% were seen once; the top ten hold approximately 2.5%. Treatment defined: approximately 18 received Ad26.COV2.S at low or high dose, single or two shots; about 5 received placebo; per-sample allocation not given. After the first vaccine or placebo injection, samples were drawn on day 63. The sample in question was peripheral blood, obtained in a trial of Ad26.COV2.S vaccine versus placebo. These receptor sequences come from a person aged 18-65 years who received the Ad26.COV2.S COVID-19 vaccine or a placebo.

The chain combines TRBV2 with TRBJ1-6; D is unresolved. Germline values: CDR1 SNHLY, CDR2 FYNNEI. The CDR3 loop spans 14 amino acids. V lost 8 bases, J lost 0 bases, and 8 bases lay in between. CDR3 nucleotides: TGTGCCAGCGGGGTGGGCTCCTATAATTCACCCCTCCACTTT. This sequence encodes CASGVGSYNSPLHF.

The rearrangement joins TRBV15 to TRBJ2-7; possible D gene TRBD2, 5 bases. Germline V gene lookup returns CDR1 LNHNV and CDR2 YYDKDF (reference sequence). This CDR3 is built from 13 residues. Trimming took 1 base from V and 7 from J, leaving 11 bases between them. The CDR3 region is CATSRAEDKEQYF. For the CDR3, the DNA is TGTGCCACCAGCAGAGCGGAGGATAAGGAGCAGTACTTC.

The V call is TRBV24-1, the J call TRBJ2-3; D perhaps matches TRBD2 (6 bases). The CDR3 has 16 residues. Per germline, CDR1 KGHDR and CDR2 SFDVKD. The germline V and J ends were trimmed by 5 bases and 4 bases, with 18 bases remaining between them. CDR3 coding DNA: TGTGCCACCAGTGGAGGTCCGGGAGTGAGCGCAGATACGCAGTATTTT. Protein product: CATSGGPGVSADTQYF.

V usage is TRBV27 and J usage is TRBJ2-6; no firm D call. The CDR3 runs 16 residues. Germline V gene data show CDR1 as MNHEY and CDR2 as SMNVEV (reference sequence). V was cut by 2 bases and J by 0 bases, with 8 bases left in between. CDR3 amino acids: CASSLGPGSGANVLTF. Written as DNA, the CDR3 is TGTGCCAGCAGTTTAGGCCCAGGCTCTGGGGCCAACGTCCTGACTTTC.

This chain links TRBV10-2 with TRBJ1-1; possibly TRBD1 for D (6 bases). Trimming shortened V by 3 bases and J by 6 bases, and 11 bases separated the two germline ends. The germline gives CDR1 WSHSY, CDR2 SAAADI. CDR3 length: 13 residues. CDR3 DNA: TGCGCCAGCAGTGAACAGGGCGGGGCTGAAGCTTTCTTT. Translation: CASSEQGGAEAFF.

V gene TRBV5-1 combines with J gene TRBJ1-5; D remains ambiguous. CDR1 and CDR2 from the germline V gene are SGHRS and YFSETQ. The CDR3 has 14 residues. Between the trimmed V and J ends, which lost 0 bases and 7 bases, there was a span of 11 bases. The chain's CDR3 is CASSLEAGVQPQHF. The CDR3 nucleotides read TGCGCCAGCAGCTTGGAGGCAGGAGTCCAGCCCCAGCATTTT. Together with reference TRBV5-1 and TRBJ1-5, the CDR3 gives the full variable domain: KAGVTQTPRYLIKTRGQQVTLSCSPISGHRSVSWYQQTPGQGLQFLFEYFSETQRNKGNFPGRFSGRQFSNSRSEMNVSTLELGDSALYLCASSLEAGVQPQHFGDGTRLSIL.

The CDR3 loop reads CASSRGAQETQYF. The CDR3 DNA reads as TGTGCCAGCAGCAGGGGGGCCCAAGAGACCCAGTACTTC. The V gene is TRBV7-3, the J gene TRBJ2-5; the D call may be TRBD1 or TRBD2 (6 bases each). From germline, CDR1 is SGHTA and CDR2 FQGTGA. V shed 5 bases and J shed 1 base, with 8 bases lying between them. This CDR3 region has 13 residues.